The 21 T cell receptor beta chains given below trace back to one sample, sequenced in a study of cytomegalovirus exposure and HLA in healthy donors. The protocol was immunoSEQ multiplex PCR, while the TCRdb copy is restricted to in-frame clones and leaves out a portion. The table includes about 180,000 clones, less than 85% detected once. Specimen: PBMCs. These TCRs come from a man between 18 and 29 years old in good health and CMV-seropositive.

The CDR3 loop is CASSGRTGMSYNEQFF. Here the CDR3 DNA reads TGCGCCAGCAGTGGTAGGACAGGGATGTCCTACAATGAGCAGTTCTTC. The chain combines TRBV4-1 with TRBJ2-1; 8 nucleotides line up with TRBD1. Trimming cost V 6 bases and J 1 base; bases outside gene matches: 8. Germline V CDR1 and CDR2: MGHRA, YSYEKL. CDR3 length equals 16 residues.

The CDR3 sequence is CASSGGSAPGNEQFF. The CDR3, as DNA: TGCGCCAGCAGTGGAGGTAGCGCGCCAGGAAATGAGCAGTTCTTC. J is TRBJ2-1 and V is TRBV10-1; maybe TRBD2 (5 bases). Deletions cut 4 bases from V and 7 bases from J, with 17 bases between. CDR1 is WNHNN, CDR2 SYGVQD, per germline (reference sequence). The length of the CDR3 is 15 residues.

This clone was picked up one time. The CDR3 nucleotides read TGTGCCTGGAGTGCCCCCCTAGCGCCCCAGCATTTT. It encodes CAWSAPLAPQHF. The V gene is TRBV30, the J gene TRBJ1-5, with no clear D. CDR3 length equals 12 residues. Germline V gene sequence: CDR1 GTSNPN, CDR2 SVGIG (reference sequence). V lost 1 base and J lost 9, with 10 bases in between.

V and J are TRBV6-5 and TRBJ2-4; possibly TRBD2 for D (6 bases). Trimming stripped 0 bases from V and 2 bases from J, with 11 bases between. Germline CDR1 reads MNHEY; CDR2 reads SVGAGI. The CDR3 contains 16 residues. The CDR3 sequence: CASSYSSGGTKNIQYF. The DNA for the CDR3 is TGTGCCAGCAGTTACTCGAGTGGGGGGACCAAAAACATTCAGTACTTC.

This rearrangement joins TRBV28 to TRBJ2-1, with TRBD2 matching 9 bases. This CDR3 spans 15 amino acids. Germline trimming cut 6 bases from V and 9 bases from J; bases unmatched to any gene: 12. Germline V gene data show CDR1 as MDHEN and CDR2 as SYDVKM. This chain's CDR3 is CASSPSGGGVGEQFF. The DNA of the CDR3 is TGTGCCAGCAGCCCTAGCGGCGGGGGGGTTGGTGAGCAGTTCTTC.

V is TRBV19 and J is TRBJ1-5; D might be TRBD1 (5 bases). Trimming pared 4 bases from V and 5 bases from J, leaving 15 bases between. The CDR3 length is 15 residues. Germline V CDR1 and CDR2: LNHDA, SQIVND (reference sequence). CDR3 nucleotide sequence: TGTGCCAGTAGTAGAAGGCAGGGTAATCATCAGCCCCAGCATTTT. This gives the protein CASSRRQGNHQPQHF.

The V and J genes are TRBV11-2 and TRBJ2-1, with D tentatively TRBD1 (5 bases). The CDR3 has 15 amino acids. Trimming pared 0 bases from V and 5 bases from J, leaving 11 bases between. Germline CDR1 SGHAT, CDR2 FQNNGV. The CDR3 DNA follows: TGTGCCAGCAGCTTAGAGACAGACCCAAACAATGAGCAGTTCTTC. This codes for CASSLETDPNNEQFF.

In DNA form, the CDR3 reads TGTGCCAGCAGCGAGGGACAGGGGAGCACTGAAGCTTTCTTT. Protein: CASSEGQGSTEAFF. This chain links TRBV11-3 with TRBJ1-1; TRBD1 agrees at 10 bases. This CDR3 spans 14 amino acids. Looked up from germline, CDR1 is SGHNT and CDR2 is YENEEA. With V trimmed by 5 bases and J by 4 bases, 4 bases remained unmatched.

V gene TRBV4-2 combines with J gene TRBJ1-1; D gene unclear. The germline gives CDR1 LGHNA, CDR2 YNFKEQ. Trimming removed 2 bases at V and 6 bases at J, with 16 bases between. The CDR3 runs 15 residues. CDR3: CASSQSGGHDPEAFF. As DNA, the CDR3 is TGTGCCAGCAGCCAATCGGGCGGGCATGATCCTGAAGCTTTCTTT.

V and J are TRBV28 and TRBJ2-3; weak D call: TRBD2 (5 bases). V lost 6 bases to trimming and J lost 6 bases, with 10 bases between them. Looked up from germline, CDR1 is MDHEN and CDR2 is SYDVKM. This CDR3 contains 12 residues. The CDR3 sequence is CASSPRGDTQYF. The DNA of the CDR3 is TGTGCCAGCAGCCCCCGAGGGGATACGCAGTATTTT.

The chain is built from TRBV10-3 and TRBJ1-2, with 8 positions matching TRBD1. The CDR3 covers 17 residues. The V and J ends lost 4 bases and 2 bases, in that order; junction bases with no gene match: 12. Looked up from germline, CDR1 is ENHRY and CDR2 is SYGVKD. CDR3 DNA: TGTGCCATCAGTGGACAGGGGAAATTGTATAAGAACTATGGCTACACCTTC. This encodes CAISGQGKLYKNYGYTF.

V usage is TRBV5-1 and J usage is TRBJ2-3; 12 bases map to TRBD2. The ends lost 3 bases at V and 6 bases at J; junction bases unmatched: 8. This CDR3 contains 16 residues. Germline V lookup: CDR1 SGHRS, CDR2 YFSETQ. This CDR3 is CASSWRTSGASDTQYF. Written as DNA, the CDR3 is TGCGCCAGCAGCTGGAGGACTAGCGGGGCCTCCGATACGCAGTATTTT.

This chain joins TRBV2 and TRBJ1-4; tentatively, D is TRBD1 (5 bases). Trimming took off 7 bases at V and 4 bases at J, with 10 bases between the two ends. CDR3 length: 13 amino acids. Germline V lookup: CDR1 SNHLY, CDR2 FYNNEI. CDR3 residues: CASTGHGNEKLFF. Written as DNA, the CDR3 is TGTGCCAGCACAGGACACGGTAATGAAAAACTGTTTTTT.

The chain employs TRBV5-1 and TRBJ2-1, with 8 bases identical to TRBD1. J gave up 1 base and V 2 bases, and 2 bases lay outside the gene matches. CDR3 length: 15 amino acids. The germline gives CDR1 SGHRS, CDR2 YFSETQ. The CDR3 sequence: CASSFGTGSYNEQFF. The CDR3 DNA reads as TGCGCCAGCAGCTTCGGGACAGGATCCTACAATGAGCAGTTCTTC.

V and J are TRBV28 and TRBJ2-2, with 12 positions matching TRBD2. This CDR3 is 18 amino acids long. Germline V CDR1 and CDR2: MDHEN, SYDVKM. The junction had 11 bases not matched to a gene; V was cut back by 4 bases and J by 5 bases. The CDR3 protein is CASSSYKLAGGDTGELFF. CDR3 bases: TGTGCCAGCAGTTCCTACAAACTAGCGGGAGGAGATACCGGGGAGCTGTTTTTT.

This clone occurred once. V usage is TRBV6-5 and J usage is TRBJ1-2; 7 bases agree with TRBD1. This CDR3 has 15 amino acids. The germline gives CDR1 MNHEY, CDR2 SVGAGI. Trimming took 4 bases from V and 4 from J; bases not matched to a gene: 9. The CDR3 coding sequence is TGTGCCAGCAGTTGGGACAGCCAACCTTTCTATGGCTACACCTTC. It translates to CASSWDSQPFYGYTF.

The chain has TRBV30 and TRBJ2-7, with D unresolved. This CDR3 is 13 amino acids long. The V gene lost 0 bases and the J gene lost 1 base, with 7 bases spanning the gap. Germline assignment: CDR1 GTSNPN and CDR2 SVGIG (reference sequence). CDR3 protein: CAWSVRVSYEQYF. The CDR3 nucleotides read TGTGCCTGGAGTGTACGGGTGTCCTACGAGCAGTACTTC.

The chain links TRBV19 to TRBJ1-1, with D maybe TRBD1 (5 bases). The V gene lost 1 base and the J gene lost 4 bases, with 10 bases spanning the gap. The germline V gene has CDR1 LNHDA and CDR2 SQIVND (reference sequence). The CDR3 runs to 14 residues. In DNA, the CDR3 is TGTGCCAGTAGTATAGGCAGGGATGGCACTGAAGCTTTCTTT. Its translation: CASSIGRDGTEAFF. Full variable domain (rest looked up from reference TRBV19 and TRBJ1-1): DGGITQSPKYLFRKEGQNVTLSCEQNLNHDAMYWYRQDPGQGLRLIYYSQIVNDFQKGDIAEGYSVSREKKESFPLTVTSAQKNPTAFYLCASSIGRDGTEAFFGQGTRLTVV.

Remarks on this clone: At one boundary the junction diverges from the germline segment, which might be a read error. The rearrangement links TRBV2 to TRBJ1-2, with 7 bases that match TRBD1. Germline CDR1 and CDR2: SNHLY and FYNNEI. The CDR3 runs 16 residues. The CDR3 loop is CASREETGVRGYGYTF. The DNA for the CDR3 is TGTGCCAGCAGAGAAGAAACAGGGGTTAGGGGCTATGGCTACACCTTC.

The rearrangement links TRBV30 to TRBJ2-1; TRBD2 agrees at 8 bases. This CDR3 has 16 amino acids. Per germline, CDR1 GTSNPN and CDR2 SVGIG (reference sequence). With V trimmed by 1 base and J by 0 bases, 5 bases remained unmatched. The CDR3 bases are TGTGCCTGGAGTGGGTTCAGCGGGAGCTCCTACAATGAGCAGTTCTTC. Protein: CAWSGFSGSSYNEQFF.

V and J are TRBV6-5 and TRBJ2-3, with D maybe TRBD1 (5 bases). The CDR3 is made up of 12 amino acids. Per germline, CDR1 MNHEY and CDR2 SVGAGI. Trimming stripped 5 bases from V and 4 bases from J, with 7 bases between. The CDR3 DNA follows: TGTGCCAGCAGTGACAGATCAGATACGCAGTATTTT. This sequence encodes CASSDRSDTQYF.